The following is a T cell receptor (beta chain) sequence with its context. The germline V gene encodes CDR1 MNHEY and CDR2 SMNVEV (reference sequence). V was clipped by 5 bases and J by 4 bases, with 17 bases between them. The CDR3 has 16 residues. This record comes from a study of blood T cell repertoires in COVID-19. Across the study: Acute and convalescent COVID-19 samples came from the United States, Italy and Spain.

Among Cohort 3 donors, those recovered had two negative PCRs, clearance, or symptom resolution. Libraries were prepared by immunoSEQ multiplex PCR; TCRdb keeps only in-frame clonotypes and omits some of them. This table has 300,000 to 350,000 clones, approximately 90% appearing once. The specimen sequenced was PBMCs or T cells enriched from blood (not recorded which). The source is a woman younger than 35 who had recovered from COVID-19. The chain recombines TRBV27 with TRBJ1-4; TRBD1 is a possible D gene (6 bases). The CDR3 region is CASSTRRQDLNEKLFF. The CDR3 bases are TGTGCCAGCAGTACCCGAAGACAGGACCTTAATGAAAAACTGTTTTTT.